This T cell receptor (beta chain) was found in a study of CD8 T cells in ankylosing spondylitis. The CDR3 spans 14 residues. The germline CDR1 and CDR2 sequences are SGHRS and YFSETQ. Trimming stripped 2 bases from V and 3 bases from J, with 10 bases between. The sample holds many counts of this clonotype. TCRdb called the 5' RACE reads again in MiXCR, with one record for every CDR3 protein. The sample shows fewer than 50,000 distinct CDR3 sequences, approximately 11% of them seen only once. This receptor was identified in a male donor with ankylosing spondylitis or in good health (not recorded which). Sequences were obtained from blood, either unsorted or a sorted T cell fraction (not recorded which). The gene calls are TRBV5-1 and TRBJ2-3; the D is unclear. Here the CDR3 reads CASSFGQTTDTQYF. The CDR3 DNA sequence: TGCGCCAGCAGCTTCGGGCAGACTACAGATACGCAGTATTTT.